The 30 T cell receptor beta chains listed next were all sequenced from one sample in a study of T cell changes during pregnancy in multiple sclerosis. Only in-frame clones appear in the TCRdb table, and some are missing; sequencing was by immunoSEQ multiplex PCR. In the table there are fewer than 90,000 clones, 94% of which are singletons. The sample consisted of peripheral blood, taken after pregnancy. These receptors came from a female donor in good health, enrolled as a control in a pregnancy study.

V usage is TRBV7-2 and J usage is TRBJ2-4, with 9 bases aligning to TRBD1. The CDR3 runs 15 residues. Per the germline V gene, CDR1 is SGHTA and CDR2 is FQGNSA. With V trimmed by 4 bases and J by 9 bases, 10 bases remained unmatched. The CDR3 bases are TGTGCCAGCAGCTACTTTTCCGGGACAGGGTCCATTCAGTACTTC. It codes for CASSYFSGTGSIQYF. Together with reference TRBV7-2 and TRBJ2-4, the CDR3 gives the full variable domain: GAGVSQSPSNKVTEKGKDVELRCDPISGHTALYWYRQSLGQGLEFLIYFQGNSAPDKSGLPSDRFSAERTGGSVSTLTIQRTQQEDSAVYLCASSYFSGTGSIQYFGAGTRLSVL.

The chain carries TRBV7-6 and TRBJ2-7, with D maybe TRBD2 (5 bases). This CDR3 is 14 amino acids long. CDR1 SGHVS and CDR2 FNYEAQ come from the germline V gene. V lost 5 bases and J 2 bases, leaving 13 bases between the germline ends. CDR3: CASSPGVVTYEQYF. CDR3 DNA: TGTGCCAGCAGCCCCGGGGTCGTAACCTACGAGCAGTACTTC.

The chain uses TRBV2 and TRBJ2-2; TRBD1 is a possible D gene (6 bases). V lost 6 bases, J lost 6 bases, and 14 bases lay in between. This CDR3 has 14 residues. Germline V lookup: CDR1 SNHLY, CDR2 FYNNEI. The CDR3 DNA reads TGTGCCAGCAGAGCGGACAGTCTCTCCGGGGAGCTGTTTTTT. Encoded protein: CASRADSLSGELFF. The full variable domain, with the rest looked up from reference TRBV2 and TRBJ2-2, is EPEVTQTPSHQVTQMGQEVILRCVPISNHLYFYWYRQILGQKVEFLVSFYNNEISEKSEIFDDQFSVERPDGSNFTLKIRSTKLEDSAMYFCASRADSLSGELFFGEGSRLTVL.

V is TRBV4-2 and J is TRBJ2-2; D ambiguous. The CDR3 loop spans 15 amino acids. CDR1 and CDR2 from the germline V gene are LGHNA and YNFKEQ. Trimming cost V 0 bases and J 9 bases, with 14 bases left between them. The CDR3 DNA is TGTGCCAGCAGCCAAGAGGAGACCCAACTTAGGGAGCTGTTTTTT. It specifies CASSQEETQLRELFF.

The V gene is TRBV28, the J gene TRBJ2-7; maybe TRBD1 (6 bases). In germline, CDR1 is MDHEN, CDR2 SYDVKM. There are 12 residues in the CDR3. Trimming left V 4 bases short and J 6 bases short, with 10 bases between. The CDR3 sequence is CASSYGQLEQYF. Here the CDR3 DNA reads TGTGCCAGCAGTTACGGACAGCTCGAGCAGTACTTC. Full variable domain (outside the CDR3, taken from reference TRBV28 and TRBJ2-7): DVKVTQSSRYLVKRTGEKVFLECVQDMDHENMFWYRQDPGLGLRLIYFSYDVKMKEKGDIPEGYSVSREKKERFSLILESASTNQTSMYLCASSYGQLEQYFGPGTRLTVT.

This sequence joins TRBV19 and TRBJ1-1; 8 bases line up with TRBD1. J lost 1 base, V lost 6 bases, and 10 bases had no gene match. The CDR3 spans 16 residues. Germline CDR1 is LNHDA and CDR2 is SQIVND (reference sequence). The CDR3 sequence is CASSLTRGRGNTEAFF. The CDR3 DNA is TGTGCCAGTAGCCTAACCAGGGGGCGCGGGAACACTGAAGCTTTCTTT.

The chain combines TRBV27 with TRBJ1-1, with a weak D call TRBD1 (5 bases). The CDR3 runs 16 residues. Germline assignment: CDR1 MNHEY and CDR2 SMNVEV (reference sequence). Trimming removed 6 bases from V and 4 bases from J, with 21 bases in between. This CDR3 reads CASSPWGEGPGTEAFF. Here the CDR3 DNA reads TGTGCCAGCAGCCCATGGGGGGAGGGCCCTGGCACTGAAGCTTTCTTT.

The V gene is TRBV19, the J gene TRBJ2-1; D is possibly TRBD2 (6 bases). CDR1 is LNHDA, CDR2 SQIVND, per germline (reference sequence). This CDR3 is 19 amino acids long. V gave up 3 bases and J gave up 5 bases, with 26 bases separating them. Here the CDR3 reads CASSIRGGDWTPIDNEQFF. In nucleotides, the CDR3 is TGTGCCAGTAGTATTCGTGGAGGGGATTGGACCCCTATTGACAATGAGCAGTTCTTC.

V gene TRBV28 combines with J gene TRBJ1-1, with D tentatively TRBD1 (5 bases). Germline V CDR1 and CDR2: MDHEN, SYDVKM. This CDR3 has 13 residues. V was clipped by 6 bases and J by 1 base, with 9 bases between them. Here the CDR3 DNA reads TGTGCCAGCAGAGGGGCCACGAACACTGAAGCTTTCTTT. It is translated as CASRGATNTEAFF. Combining the CDR3 with reference TRBV28 and TRBJ1-1 gives the whole variable domain DVKVTQSSRYLVKRTGEKVFLECVQDMDHENMFWYRQDPGLGLRLIYFSYDVKMKEKGDIPEGYSVSREKKERFSLILESASTNQTSMYLCASRGATNTEAFFGQGTRLTVV.

The CDR3 sequence: CASSFPGGGADTQYF. CDR3 DNA: TGTGCCAGCAGTTTCCCGGGAGGAGGGGCAGATACGCAGTATTTT. The chain uses TRBV28 and TRBJ2-3; 7 positions agree with TRBD2. This CDR3 contains 15 residues. Germline V lookup: CDR1 MDHEN, CDR2 SYDVKM. Germline trimming cut 3 bases from V and 4 bases from J; bases unmatched to any gene: 7.

The gene calls are TRBV2 and TRBJ2-7; weak D call: TRBD1 (5 bases). Germline V gene lookup returns CDR1 SNHLY and CDR2 FYNNEI. V gave up 7 bases and J gave up 7 bases, with 17 bases separating them. The CDR3 contains 13 residues. The CDR3 protein is CASNVRERVEQYF. CDR3 nucleotides: TGTGCCAGCAACGTCAGGGAACGTGTAGAGCAGTACTTC.

This chain joins TRBV6-1 and TRBJ2-7; D is possibly TRBD1 (6 bases). Deletions cut 3 bases from V and 0 bases from J, with 9 bases between. Germline V lookup: CDR1 MNHNS, CDR2 SASEGT. This CDR3 comprises 14 residues. CDR3 nucleotide sequence: TGTGCCAGCAGTGATAGGACAGACTCCTACGAGCAGTACTTC. This sequence encodes CASSDRTDSYEQYF.

CDR3 nucleotides: TGTGCCAGCAGGGTACAGGCAATGCCCGAAGCTTTCTTT. Its protein product is CASRVQAMPEAFF. This chain links TRBV2 with TRBJ1-1, with D perhaps TRBD1 (5 bases). Germline V CDR1 and CDR2: SNHLY, FYNNEI. CDR3 length: 13 amino acids. V dropped 6 bases and J dropped 8 bases, with 16 bases sitting between them.

The chain uses TRBV11-3 and TRBJ2-7; 13 bases align to TRBD2. This CDR3 has 15 amino acids. The V and J ends lost 4 bases and 5 bases, in that order; junction bases with no gene match: 5. The V gene's germline CDR1 is SGHNT and CDR2 YENEEA. The CDR3 nucleotides are TGTGCCAGCAGCTCCGGACTAGCGGGAGAGGACGAGCAGTACTTC. This codes for CASSSGLAGEDEQYF.

The chain carries TRBV30 and TRBJ1-5; maybe TRBD1 (5 bases). The CDR3 contains 13 residues. Trimming took off 3 bases at V and 5 bases at J, with 11 bases between the two ends. CDR1 is GTSNPN, CDR2 SVGIG, per germline (reference sequence). The CDR3 protein is CAWRGGSDQPQHF. CDR3 nucleotide sequence: TGTGCCTGGAGGGGGGGATCAGATCAGCCCCAGCATTTT.

The V call is TRBV6-5, the J call TRBJ2-1; D ambiguous. The CDR3 totals 14 residues. The germline V gene encodes CDR1 MNHEY and CDR2 SVGAGI. V was cut by 7 bases and J by 8 bases, with 18 bases left in between. CDR3 region: CASKRPLSPHEQFF. The CDR3 DNA sequence: TGTGCCAGCAAGCGTCCCCTTTCCCCCCATGAGCAGTTCTTC.

V gene TRBV29-1 combines with J gene TRBJ2-2, with 13 bases matching TRBD2. The V gene's germline CDR1 is SQVTM and CDR2 ANQGSEA. The CDR3 is 19 amino acids. The trim removed 2 bases at V and 4 bases at J, leaving 13 bases unmatched. Here the CDR3 reads CSVEKRLAGGSFGTGELFF. CDR3 coding DNA: TGCAGCGTTGAAAAACGACTAGCGGGAGGCTCTTTCGGCACCGGGGAGCTGTTTTTT.

This rearrangement joins TRBV5-1 to TRBJ2-1; TRBD2 matches at 9 bases. Germline-derived CDR1 and CDR2 are SGHRS and YFSETQ. V lost 5 bases, J lost 6 bases, and 9 bases stayed unmatched. The CDR3 is 15 amino acids. CDR3 protein: CASSLFGTSINEQFF. The CDR3 coding sequence is TGCGCCAGCAGTCTTTTTGGGACTAGCATCAATGAGCAGTTCTTC. Full variable domain (remainder filled in from reference TRBV5-1 and TRBJ2-1): KAGVTQTPRYLIKTRGQQVTLSCSPISGHRSVSWYQQTPGQGLQFLFEYFSETQRNKGNFPGRFSGRQFSNSRSEMNVSTLELGDSALYLCASSLFGTSINEQFFGPGTRLTVL.

The rearrangement joins TRBV18 to TRBJ2-1; 8 bases are a match to TRBD2. The length of the CDR3 is 13 residues. Germline CDR1 and CDR2: KGHSH and LQKENI. V shed 1 base and J 8 bases; nucleotides not matched to a gene: 1. CDR3 loop: CASSPLREDEQFF. The CDR3 DNA follows: TGTGCCAGCTCACCACTGCGGGAGGATGAGCAGTTCTTC.

This clone showed up just once. This chain uses TRBV2 with TRBJ1-2, with 8 positions matching TRBD1. The germline V gene has CDR1 SNHLY and CDR2 FYNNEI. The CDR3 loop spans 14 amino acids. V shed 4 bases, J shed 7 bases, and the junction held 8 bases outside the gene matches. CDR3 amino acids: CASSVTGESGGYTF. CDR3 DNA: TGTGCCAGCAGTGTGACAGGGGAATCGGGTGGCTACACCTTC.

This sequence joins TRBV28 and TRBJ1-5; D uncertain. This CDR3 spans 15 amino acids. CDR1 and CDR2 (germline): MDHEN, SYDVKM. V shed 3 bases and J shed 4 bases, with 13 bases lying between them. CDR3 sequence: CASSFIEAGNQPQHF. The CDR3 DNA is TGTGCCAGCAGTTTTATAGAGGCCGGGAATCAGCCCCAGCATTTT.

The CDR3 here is CASSLGLAGGYQETQYF. As DNA, the CDR3 is TGTGCCAGCAGCTTAGGCTTAGCAGGGGGGTACCAAGAGACCCAGTACTTC. This chain links TRBV11-2 with TRBJ2-5; D possibly corresponds to TRBD1 (7 bases). Per the germline V gene, CDR1 is SGHAT and CDR2 is FQNNGV. V was pared by 1 base and J by 0 bases, with 15 bases between. This CDR3 region has 17 residues. Complete variable domain (other parts from reference TRBV11-2 and TRBJ2-5): EAGVAQSPRYKIIEKRQSVAFWCNPISGHATLYWYQQILGQGPKLLIQFQNNGVVDDSQLPKDRFSAERLKGVDSTLKIQPAKLEDSAVYLCASSLGLAGGYQETQYFGPGTRLLVL.

Written as DNA, the CDR3 is TGTGCCAGTAGTATAATGCGGACAGGGATCAATGAGCAGTTCTTC. It encodes CASSIMRTGINEQFF. V and J are TRBV19 and TRBJ2-1, with 8 bases identical to TRBD1. Germline V gives CDR1 LNHDA, CDR2 SQIVND (reference sequence). V lost 2 bases and J lost 6; bases outside the gene matches: 6. The CDR3 length is 15 residues.

The rearrangement links TRBV2 to TRBJ2-7; 9 bases map to TRBD1. From germline, CDR1 is SNHLY and CDR2 FYNNEI. Germline trimming cut 1 base from V and 7 bases from J; bases unmatched to any gene: 5. The CDR3 extends over 14 amino acids. Written as DNA, the CDR3 is TGTGCCAGCAGTGAAGTGGGACAGGGTATTGAGCAGTACTTC. Translating it yields CASSEVGQGIEQYF.

J is TRBJ2-7 and V is TRBV30; 11 nucleotides align to TRBD1. V was pared by 0 bases and J by 7 bases, with 2 bases of the junction left unmatched. CDR3 size: 13 residues. Germline loops: CDR1 GTSNPN, CDR2 SVGIG (reference sequence). In DNA, the CDR3 is TGTGCCTGGAGTGTGGACAGGGGGCAAGAGCAGTACTTC. Translated, it gives CAWSVDRGQEQYF.

This chain links TRBV19 with TRBJ2-7, with a tentative D call TRBD2 (6 bases). V lost 0 bases and J lost 3, with 18 bases in between. The length of the CDR3 is 17 residues. Germline V gene data show CDR1 as LNHDA and CDR2 as SQIVND (reference sequence). The CDR3 here is CASSIDWETGRDYEQYF. CDR3 nucleotide sequence: TGTGCCAGTAGTATAGATTGGGAAACCGGGAGAGACTACGAGCAGTACTTC.

This clone was seen just once. The rearrangement joins TRBV28 to TRBJ2-1; the match to TRBD1 covers 8 bases. The CDR3 consists of 15 residues. V trimming: 5 bases; J trimming: 2 bases; junction bases outside the gene matches: 5. Germline lookup yields CDR1 MDHEN and CDR2 SYDVKM. CDR3 sequence reads: CASSAFRGPYNEQFF. CDR3 sequence (DNA): TGTGCCAGCAGTGCGTTCAGGGGGCCCTACAATGAGCAGTTCTTC.

V is TRBV11-2 and J is TRBJ1-2; 9 nucleotides match TRBD1. The CDR3 covers 14 residues. Germline V lookup: CDR1 SGHAT, CDR2 FQNNGV. J lost 4 bases, V lost 6 bases, and 6 bases had no gene match. CDR3 residues: CASRRDRVPYGYTF. CDR3 bases: TGTGCCAGCAGGAGGGACAGGGTTCCCTATGGCTACACCTTC.

The rearrangement uses TRBV6-1 and TRBJ2-5; TRBD1 matches at 9 bases. CDR3 length: 13 amino acids. V lost 6 bases and J lost 7; bases outside the gene matches: 6. Germline V gene lookup returns CDR1 MNHNS and CDR2 SASEGT. Here the CDR3 reads CASSTGGPGTQYF. Written as DNA, the CDR3 is TGTGCCAGCAGCACAGGGGGCCCGGGGACCCAGTACTTC.

This chain links TRBV5-4 with TRBJ2-3; 7 positions match TRBD2. The germline gives CDR1 SGHNT, CDR2 YYREEE (reference sequence). Trimming took 2 bases from V and 1 from J; bases not matched to a gene: 13. This CDR3 contains 18 residues. DNA of the CDR3: TGTGCCAGCAGCTTCAGTATATGGCGGGAGAGAGGCACAGATACGCAGTATTTT. Encoded protein: CASSFSIWRERGTDTQYF.